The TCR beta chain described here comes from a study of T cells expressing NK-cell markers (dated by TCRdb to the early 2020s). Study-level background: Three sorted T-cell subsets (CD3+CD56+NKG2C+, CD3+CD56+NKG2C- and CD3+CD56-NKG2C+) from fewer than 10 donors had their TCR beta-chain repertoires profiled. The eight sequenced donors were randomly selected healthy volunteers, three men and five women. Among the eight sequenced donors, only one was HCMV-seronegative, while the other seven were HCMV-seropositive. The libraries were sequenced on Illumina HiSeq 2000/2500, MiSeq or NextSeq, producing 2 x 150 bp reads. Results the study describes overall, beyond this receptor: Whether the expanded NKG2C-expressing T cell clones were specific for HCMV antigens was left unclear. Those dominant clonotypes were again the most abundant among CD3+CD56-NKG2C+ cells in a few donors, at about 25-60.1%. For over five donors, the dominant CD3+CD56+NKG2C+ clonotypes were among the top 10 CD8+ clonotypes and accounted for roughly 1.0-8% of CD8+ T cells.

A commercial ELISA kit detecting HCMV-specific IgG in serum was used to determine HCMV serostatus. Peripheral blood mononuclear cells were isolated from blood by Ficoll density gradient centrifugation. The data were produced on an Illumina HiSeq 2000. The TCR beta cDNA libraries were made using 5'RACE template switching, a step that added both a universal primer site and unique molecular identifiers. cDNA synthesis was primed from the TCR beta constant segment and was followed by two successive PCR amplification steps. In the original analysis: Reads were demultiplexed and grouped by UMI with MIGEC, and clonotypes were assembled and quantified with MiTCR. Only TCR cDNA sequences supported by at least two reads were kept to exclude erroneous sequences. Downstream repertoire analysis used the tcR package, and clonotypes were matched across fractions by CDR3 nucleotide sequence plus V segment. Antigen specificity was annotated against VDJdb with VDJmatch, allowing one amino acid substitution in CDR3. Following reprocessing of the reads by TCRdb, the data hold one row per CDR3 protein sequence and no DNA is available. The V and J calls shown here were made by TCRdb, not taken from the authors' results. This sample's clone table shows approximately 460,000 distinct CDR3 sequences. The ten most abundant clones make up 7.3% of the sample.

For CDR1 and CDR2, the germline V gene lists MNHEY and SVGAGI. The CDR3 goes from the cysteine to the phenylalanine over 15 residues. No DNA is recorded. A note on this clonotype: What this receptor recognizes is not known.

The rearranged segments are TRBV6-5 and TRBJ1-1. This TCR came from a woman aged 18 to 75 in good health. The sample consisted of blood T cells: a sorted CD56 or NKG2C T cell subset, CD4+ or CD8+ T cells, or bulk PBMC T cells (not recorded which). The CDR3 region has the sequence CASSYRGQANTEAFF.